This T cell receptor (beta chain) derives from a study of cytomegalovirus exposure and HLA in healthy donors. Overall study context: A later analysis reported the same platform for the 110 or so validation repertoires and the approximately 640 first-cohort repertoires.

This table comes from immunoSEQ multiplex PCR, and its TCRdb copy is limited to in-frame clones, with some not included. The table has tens of thousands of clones, around 89% seen once. The CDR3 contains 14 residues. Germline CDR1 SGHNT, CDR2 YYREEE (reference sequence). With 3 bases clipped from V and 4 bases from J, the junction kept 1 base outside the gene matches. In the case of this clone: What it recognizes is unknown.

Points from the study as a whole: The authors enumerated over 150 TCR beta chains as linked to cytomegalovirus. Specificity of a few CMV-associated chains for CMV antigens was verified in vitro.

The TCR was taken from a woman aged 18-29 years in good health and CMV-seronegative. The chain has TRBV5-4 and TRBJ2-3; 11 nucleotides agree with TRBD1. Sequencing was carried out using PBMCs. CDR3: CASSWDRGADTQYF. CDR3 nucleotides: TGTGCCAGCAGCTGGGACAGGGGGGCAGATACGCAGTATTTT.